The 23 T cell receptor beta chains presented below share a single source sample, sequenced in a study of blood T cell repertoires in COVID-19. The repertoire was sequenced with immunoSEQ multiplex PCR; TCRdb's copy has only in-frame clones and lacks some. The table records 150,000 to 200,000 clones, approximately 88% of them present only once. Sequences were obtained from PBMCs or T cells enriched from blood (not recorded which). The receptors here all came from a woman aged 18 to 35 who had recovered from COVID-19.

This clone was detected a few times. The rearrangement joins TRBV6-5 to TRBJ1-1; TRBD1 matches at 8 bases. Germline values: CDR1 MNHEY, CDR2 SVGAGI. The V segment lost 5 bases and the J segment 11 bases; nucleotides outside the gene matches: 4. The CDR3 is 11 amino acids. Written as DNA, the CDR3 is TGTGCCAGCAGTCCAGGGGGCAGGGCTTTCTTT. Translating gives CASSPGGRAFF.

The V call is TRBV29-1, the J call TRBJ1-5; no firm D call. CDR1 and CDR2 (germline): SQVTM, ANQGSEA. The CDR3 is 14 residues long. Between the trimmed V and J ends, which lost 6 bases and 6 bases, there was a span of 18 bases. The CDR3 DNA is TGCAGCGTCTCGACGGCCCCCACGGGTCAGCCCCAGCATTTT. Translating gives CSVSTAPTGQPQHF. The full variable domain, its missing parts supplied by reference TRBV29-1 and TRBJ1-5, is SAVISQKPSRDICQRGTSLTIQCQVDSQVTMMFWYRQQPGQSLTLIATANQGSEATYESGFVIDKFPISRPNLTFSTLTVSNMSPEDSSIYLCSVSTAPTGQPQHFGDGTRLSIL.

The J gene is TRBJ2-4, the V gene TRBV30; 14 bases match TRBD2. This CDR3 is built from 19 residues. Germline values: CDR1 GTSNPN, CDR2 SVGIG (reference sequence). Trimming removed 1 base from V and 0 bases from J; junction bases left unmatched: 8. CDR3 nucleotide sequence: TGTGCCTGGAGTGACGGGACTAGCGGGAGAAACTTAGCCAAAAACATTCAGTACTTC. This sequence encodes CAWSDGTSGRNLAKNIQYF.

The chain is built from TRBV23-1 and TRBJ2-1, with D unresolved. TRBV23-1 is recorded as an ORF, its role being uncertain. CDR3 length: 15 amino acids. The V end lost 4 bases, the J end lost 4 bases, and 14 bases lay between the germline ends. The CDR3 spells CASSRGSVGYNEQFF. In DNA form, the CDR3 reads TGCGCCAGCAGTCGAGGTAGTGTCGGGTACAATGAGCAGTTCTTC.

V is TRBV7-2 and J is TRBJ2-3; D perhaps matches TRBD2 (5 bases). The CDR3 extends over 14 amino acids. From germline, CDR1 is SGHTA and CDR2 FQGNSA. The V end lost 4 bases, the J end lost 2 bases, and 10 bases lay between the germline ends. The CDR3 nucleotides are TGTGCCAGCAGCTCTGAGCGGATCACAGATACGCAGTATTTT. This translates into CASSSERITDTQYF.

The chain is built from TRBV1 and TRBJ1-1. TRBV1 is a documented pseudogene. CDR3 length equals 17 residues. Here the CDR3 reads CTSSQDPRLFMNTEAFF. The DNA of the CDR3 is TGCACCAGCAGCCAAGATCCGAGGCTCTTTATGAACACTGAAGCTTTCTTT.

V is TRBV5-5 and J is TRBJ2-3, with TRBD2 matching 9 bases. The trim removed 3 bases at V and 1 base at J, leaving 3 bases unmatched. Germline V gives CDR1 SGHKS, CDR2 YYEKEE (reference sequence). The CDR3 runs to 15 residues. CDR3 DNA: TGTGCCAGCAGCTATAGCGGGAGTGGCACAGATACGCAGTATTTT. Residues: CASSYSGSGTDTQYF.

This chain links TRBV2 with TRBJ1-4, with D uncertain. Per germline, CDR1 SNHLY and CDR2 FYNNEI. The length of the CDR3 is 15 residues. V shed 6 bases and J shed 1 base, with 12 bases lying between them. The CDR3 coding sequence is TGTGCCAGCAGCTGGTCGGGAGGAACTAATGAAAAACTGTTTTTT. Translation gives CASSWSGGTNEKLFF.

The chain combines TRBV19 with TRBJ2-3, with D hard to call. The CDR3 consists of 11 residues. CDR1 LNHDA and CDR2 SQIVND come from the germline V gene (reference sequence). With 6 bases removed from V and 6 bases from J, the gap between germline ends came to 7 bases. The CDR3 region is CASRRADTQYF. The CDR3 DNA sequence: TGTGCCAGTAGGCGTGCGGATACGCAGTATTTT.

V usage is TRBV28 and J usage is TRBJ2-6; TRBD2 matches at 8 bases. Trimming took 6 bases from V and 2 from J; bases not matched to a gene: 0. The CDR3 is made up of 14 amino acids. Germline V gives CDR1 MDHEN, CDR2 SYDVKM. The chain's CDR3 is CASSGGAGANVLTF. CDR3 DNA: TGTGCCAGCAGCGGGGGGGCTGGGGCCAACGTCCTGACTTTC.

This clone has just a few counts. This chain connects TRBV24-1 to TRBJ2-3, with D possibly being TRBD1 (5 bases). V was pared by 5 bases and J by 4 bases, with 12 bases between. This CDR3 region has 14 residues. From germline, CDR1 is KGHDR and CDR2 SFDVKD. The CDR3 nucleotides are TGTGCCACCAGTGTATCCAGGGAACCAGATACGCAGTATTTT. It specifies CATSVSREPDTQYF.

CDR3 protein: CASSSNRVSNTEAFF. DNA for the CDR3: TGTGCCAGCAGCTCCAACAGGGTCTCGAACACTGAAGCTTTCTTT. The J gene is TRBJ1-1, the V gene TRBV21-1; TRBD1 is taken as the D call from the table, unchecked against the DNA. TRBV21-1 is designated a pseudogene. CDR3 length equals 15 residues.

The chain has TRBV28 and TRBJ2-2; 10 bases align to TRBD1. The CDR3 is 16 amino acids. After removal of 1 base from V and 7 bases from J, the junction contained 6 bases not matched to a gene. CDR1 and CDR2 from the germline V gene are MDHEN and SYDVKM. CDR3 DNA sequence: TGTGCCAGCAGTTTATCAGACAGGGGGCGCGACGGGGAGCTGTTTTTT. It yields the protein CASSLSDRGRDGELFF.

This chain uses TRBV7-2 with TRBJ2-1, with a tentative D call TRBD1 (6 bases). V lost 4 bases and J lost 8, with 12 bases in between. CDR1 and CDR2 from the germline V gene are SGHTA and FQGNSA. The length of the CDR3 is 13 residues. The DNA for the CDR3 is TGTGCCAGCAGCTCACAACAGGGCTATGAGCAGTTCTTC. This codes for CASSSQQGYEQFF.

V and J are TRBV21-1 and TRBJ2-2; no DNA check was done on the table's D call, TRBD2. TRBV21-1 is annotated as a pseudogene. The length of the CDR3 is 16 residues. CDR3 DNA: TGTGCCAGCAGCAAGGAGCGGGAGGGATACACCGGGGAGCTGTTTTTT. This codes for CASSKEREGYTGELFF.

This chain uses TRBV19 with TRBJ2-3; 11 bases are shared with TRBD2. Germline V CDR1 and CDR2: LNHDA, SQIVND (reference sequence). This CDR3 is built from 17 residues. After removal of 2 bases from V and 0 bases from J, the junction contained 4 bases not matched to a gene. The CDR3 DNA follows: TGTGCCAGTAGTATAATGGGACTAGCGGAGAGCACAGATACGCAGTATTTT. It specifies CASSIMGLAESTDTQYF.

The chain carries TRBV7-9 and TRBJ2-7, with D possibly TRBD2 on 5 matching bases. The CDR3 is 14 amino acids. V was pared by 2 bases and J by 3 bases, with 11 bases between. Germline loops: CDR1 SEHNR, CDR2 FQNEAQ (reference sequence). The CDR3 reads CASSLRAGSYEQYF. CDR3 nucleotides: TGTGCCAGCAGCTTACGGGCGGGCAGCTACGAGCAGTACTTC. The entire variable domain, with the rest obtained from reference TRBV7-9 and TRBJ2-7, is as follows: DTGVSQNPRHKITKRGQNVTFRCDPISEHNRLYWYRQTLGQGPEFLTYFQNEAQLEKSRLLSDRFSAERPKGSFSTLEIQRTEQGDSAMYLCASSLRAGSYEQYFGPGTRLTVT.

The gene calls are TRBV3-1 (or the pseudogene TRBV3-2) and TRBJ2-2; the match to TRBD2 covers 11 bases. The CDR3 length is 17 residues. From germline, CDR1 is LGHDT and CDR2 YNNKEL (reference sequence). Germline trimming cut 4 bases from V and 2 bases from J; bases unmatched to any gene: 6. DNA of the CDR3: TGTGCCAGCAGCCGAACTAGCGGGGGCCCTAACACCGGGGAGCTGTTTTTT. This codes for CASSRTSGGPNTGELFF.

The chain uses TRBV5-1 and TRBJ2-7, with TRBD2 matching 8 bases. This CDR3 is 16 amino acids long. Germline CDR1 reads SGHRS; CDR2 reads YFSETQ. The trim removed 0 bases at V and 1 base at J, leaving 6 bases unmatched. The CDR3 spells CASSLGGGRSSYEQYF. DNA for the CDR3: TGCGCCAGCAGCTTGGGCGGCGGGAGGTCATCCTACGAGCAGTACTTC.

Here the CDR3 DNA reads TGTGCCATCAGTGAGTCGTATGGGACAGCCTCCGGCTATGGCTACACCTTC. Its translation: CAISESYGTASGYGYTF. V usage is TRBV10-3 and J usage is TRBJ1-2, with 7 bases identical to TRBD1. Unmatched junction bases numbered 11, after V lost 0 bases and J lost 4 bases. The CDR3 is made up of 17 amino acids. The V gene's germline CDR1 is ENHRY and CDR2 SYGVKD.

This sequence joins TRBV10-3 and TRBJ1-1; TRBD1 aligns across 7 bases. CDR3 size: 14 residues. Germline CDR1 ENHRY, CDR2 SYGVKD. V shed 3 bases, J shed 4 bases, and the junction held 5 bases outside the gene matches. CDR3 DNA sequence: TGTGCCATCAGTGAAACAGGGGTGGGCACTGAAGCTTTCTTT. It codes for CAISETGVGTEAFF.

This clone turned up a few times. This chain connects TRBV29-1 to TRBJ2-5, with 8 nucleotides matching TRBD1. The CDR3 sequence is 15 residues long. Trimming at V came to 5 bases and at J to 5 bases, leaving 13 bases not matched to a gene. Germline CDR1 and CDR2: SQVTM and ANQGSEA. CDR3 bases: TGCAGCGTTTTTCCAAGACAGGGGCAGACGGAGACCCAGTACTTC. Protein: CSVFPRQGQTETQYF.

The V gene is TRBV5-4, the J gene TRBJ2-7, with TRBD1 matching 12 bases. The CDR3 contains 15 residues. Germline CDR1 SGHNT, CDR2 YYREEE (reference sequence). The V gene end was trimmed by 3 bases and the J gene end by 0 bases; junction bases not matched to a gene: 1. This chain's CDR3 is CASSWDRGLSYEQYF. CDR3 nucleotides: TGTGCCAGCAGCTGGGACAGGGGGCTCTCCTACGAGCAGTACTTC.